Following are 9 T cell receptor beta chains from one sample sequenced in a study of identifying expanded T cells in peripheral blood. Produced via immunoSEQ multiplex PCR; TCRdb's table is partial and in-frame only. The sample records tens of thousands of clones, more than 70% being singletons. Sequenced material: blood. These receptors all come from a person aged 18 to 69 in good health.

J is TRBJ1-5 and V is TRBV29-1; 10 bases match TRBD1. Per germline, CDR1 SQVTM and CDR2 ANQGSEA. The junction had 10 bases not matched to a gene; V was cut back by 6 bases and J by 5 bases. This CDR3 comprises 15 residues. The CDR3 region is CSVEDRTGGDQPQHF. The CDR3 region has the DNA TGCAGCGTAGAGGATCGGACAGGGGGTGATCAGCCCCAGCATTTT.

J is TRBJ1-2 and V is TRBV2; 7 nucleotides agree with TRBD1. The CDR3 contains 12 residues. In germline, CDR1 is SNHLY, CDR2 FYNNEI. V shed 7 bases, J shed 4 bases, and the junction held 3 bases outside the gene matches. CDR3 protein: CASKTGAYGYTF. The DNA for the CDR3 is TGTGCCAGCAAAACAGGGGCCTATGGCTACACCTTC.

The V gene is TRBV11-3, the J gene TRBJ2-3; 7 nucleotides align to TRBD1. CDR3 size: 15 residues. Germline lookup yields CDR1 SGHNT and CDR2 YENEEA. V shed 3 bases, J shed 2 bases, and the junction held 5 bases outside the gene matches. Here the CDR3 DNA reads TGTGCCAGCAGCTTGGGGGACAGAGACACAGATACGCAGTATTTT. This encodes CASSLGDRDTDTQYF.

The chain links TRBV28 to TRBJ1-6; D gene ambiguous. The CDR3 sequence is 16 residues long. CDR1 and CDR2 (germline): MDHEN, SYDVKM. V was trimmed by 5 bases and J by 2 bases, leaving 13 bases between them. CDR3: CASSSLFPPYNSPLHF. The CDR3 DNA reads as TGTGCCAGCAGTAGCCTATTTCCCCCCTATAATTCACCCCTCCACTTT.

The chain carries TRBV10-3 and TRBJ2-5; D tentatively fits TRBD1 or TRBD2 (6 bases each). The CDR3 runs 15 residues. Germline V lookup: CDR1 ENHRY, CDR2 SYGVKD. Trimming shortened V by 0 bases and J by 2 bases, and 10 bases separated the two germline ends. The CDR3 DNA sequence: TGTGCCATCAGTGAGTCGGGGGGCCTACAAGAGACCCAGTACTTC. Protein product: CAISESGGLQETQYF.

CDR3 sequence reads: CASSLIRNVDQPQHF. The CDR3, as DNA: TGTGCCAGCAGCTTAATTAGGAATGTGGATCAGCCCCAGCATTTT. The rearrangement uses TRBV7-8 and TRBJ1-5; D unclear. Germline CDR1 is SGHVS and CDR2 is FQNEAQ. Deletions cut 2 bases from V and 5 bases from J, with 13 bases between. The length of the CDR3 is 15 residues. Full variable domain (missing parts from reference TRBV7-8 and TRBJ1-5): GAGVSQSPRYKVAKRGQDVALRCDPISGHVSLFWYQQALGQGPEFLTYFQNEAQLDKSGLPSDRFFAERPEGSVSTLKIQRTQQEDSAVYLCASSLIRNVDQPQHFGDGTRLSIL.

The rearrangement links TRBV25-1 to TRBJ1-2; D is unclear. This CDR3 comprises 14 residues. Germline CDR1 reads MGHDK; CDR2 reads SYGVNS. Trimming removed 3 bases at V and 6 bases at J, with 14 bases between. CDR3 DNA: TGTGCCAGCAGTGATAAGAGGGCGAGAGATGGCTACACCTTC. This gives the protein CASSDKRARDGYTF.

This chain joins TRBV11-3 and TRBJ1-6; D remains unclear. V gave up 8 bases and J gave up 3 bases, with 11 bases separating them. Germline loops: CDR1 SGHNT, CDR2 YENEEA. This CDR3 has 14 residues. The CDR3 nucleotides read TGTGCCAGCGGCCCGGGGAGCTATAATTCACCCCTCCACTTT. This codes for CASGPGSYNSPLHF.

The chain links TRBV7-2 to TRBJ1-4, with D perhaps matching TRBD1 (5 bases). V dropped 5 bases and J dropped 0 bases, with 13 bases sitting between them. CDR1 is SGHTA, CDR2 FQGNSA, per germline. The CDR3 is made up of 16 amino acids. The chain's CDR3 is CASSPPGRPTNEKLFF. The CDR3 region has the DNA TGTGCCAGCAGCCCTCCGGGACGGCCAACTAATGAAAAACTGTTTTTT.